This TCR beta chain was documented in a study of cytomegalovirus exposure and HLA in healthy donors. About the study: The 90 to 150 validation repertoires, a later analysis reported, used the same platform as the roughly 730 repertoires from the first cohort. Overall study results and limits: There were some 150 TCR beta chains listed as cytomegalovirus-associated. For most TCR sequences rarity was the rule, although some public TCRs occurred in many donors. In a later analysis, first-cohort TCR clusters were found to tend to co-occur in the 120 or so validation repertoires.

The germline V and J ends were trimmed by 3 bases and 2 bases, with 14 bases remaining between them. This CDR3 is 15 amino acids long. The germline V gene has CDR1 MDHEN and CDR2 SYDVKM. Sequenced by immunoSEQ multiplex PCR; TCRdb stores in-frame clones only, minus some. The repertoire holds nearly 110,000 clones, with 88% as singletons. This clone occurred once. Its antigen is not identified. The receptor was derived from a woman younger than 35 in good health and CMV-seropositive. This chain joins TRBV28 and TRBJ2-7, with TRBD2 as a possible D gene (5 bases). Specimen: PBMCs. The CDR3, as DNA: TGTGCCAGCAGTTTCCTCCCCAGCGGAACCTACGAGCAGTACTTC. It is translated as CASSFLPSGTYEQYF.